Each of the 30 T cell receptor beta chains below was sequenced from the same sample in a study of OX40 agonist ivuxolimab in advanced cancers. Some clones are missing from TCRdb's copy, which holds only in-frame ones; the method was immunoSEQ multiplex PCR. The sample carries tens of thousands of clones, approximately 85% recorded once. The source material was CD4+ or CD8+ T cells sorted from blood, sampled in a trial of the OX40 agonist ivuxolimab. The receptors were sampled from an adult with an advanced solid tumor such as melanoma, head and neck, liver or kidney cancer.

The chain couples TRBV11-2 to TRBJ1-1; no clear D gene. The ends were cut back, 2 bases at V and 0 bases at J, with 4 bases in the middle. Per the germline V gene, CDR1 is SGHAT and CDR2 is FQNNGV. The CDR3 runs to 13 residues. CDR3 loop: CASSLIMNTEAFF. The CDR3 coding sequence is TGTGCCAGCAGCTTAATCATGAACACTGAAGCTTTCTTT.

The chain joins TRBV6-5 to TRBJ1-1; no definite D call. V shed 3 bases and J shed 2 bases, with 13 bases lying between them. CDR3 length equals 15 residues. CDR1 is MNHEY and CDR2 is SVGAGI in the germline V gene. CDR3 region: CASSYNRNLNTEAFF. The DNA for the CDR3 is TGTGCCAGCAGTTATAACCGGAACCTTAACACTGAAGCTTTCTTT.

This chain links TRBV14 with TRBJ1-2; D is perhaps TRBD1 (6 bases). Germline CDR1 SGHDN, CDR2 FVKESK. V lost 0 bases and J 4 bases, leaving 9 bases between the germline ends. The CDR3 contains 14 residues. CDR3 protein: CASSQDWGAYGYTF. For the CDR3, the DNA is TGTGCCAGCAGCCAAGATTGGGGGGCCTATGGCTACACCTTC.

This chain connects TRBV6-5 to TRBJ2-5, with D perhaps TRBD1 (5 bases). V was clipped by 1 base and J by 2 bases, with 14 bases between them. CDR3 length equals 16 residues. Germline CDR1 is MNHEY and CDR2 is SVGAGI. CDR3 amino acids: CASSYFAGDSQETQYF. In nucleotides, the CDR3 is TGTGCCAGCAGTTACTTTGCTGGAGACAGTCAAGAGACCCAGTACTTC.

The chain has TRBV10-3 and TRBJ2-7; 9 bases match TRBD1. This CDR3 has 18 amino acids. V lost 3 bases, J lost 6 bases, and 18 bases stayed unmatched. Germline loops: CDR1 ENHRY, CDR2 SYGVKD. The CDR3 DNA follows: TGTGCCATCAGTGACCCCGCTGGCATTCGGGACAGGGTCGTCGAGCAGTACTTC. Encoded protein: CAISDPAGIRDRVVEQYF.

The CDR3 here is CASSQDEGTGELFF. DNA for the CDR3: TGTGCCAGCAGCCAAGATGAGGGGACCGGGGAGCTGTTTTTT. The V call is TRBV4-2, the J call TRBJ2-2; D is perhaps TRBD1 or TRBD2 (5 bases each). This CDR3 has 14 residues. Germline-derived CDR1 and CDR2 are LGHNA and YNFKEQ. V gave up 0 bases and J gave up 5 bases, with 7 bases separating them.

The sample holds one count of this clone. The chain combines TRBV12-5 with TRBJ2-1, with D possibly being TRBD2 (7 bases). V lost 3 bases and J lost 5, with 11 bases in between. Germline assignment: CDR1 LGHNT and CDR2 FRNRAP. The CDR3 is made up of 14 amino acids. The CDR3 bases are TGTGCTAGTGGTTTTCGGGGGGCCCACAATGAGCAGTTCTTC. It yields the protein CASGFRGAHNEQFF.

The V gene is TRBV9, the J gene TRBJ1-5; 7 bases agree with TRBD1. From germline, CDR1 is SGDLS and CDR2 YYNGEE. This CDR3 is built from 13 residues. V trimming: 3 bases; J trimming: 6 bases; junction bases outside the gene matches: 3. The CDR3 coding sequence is TGTGCCAGCAGCGCCGGGACAGCTCAGCCCCAGCATTTT. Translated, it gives CASSAGTAQPQHF. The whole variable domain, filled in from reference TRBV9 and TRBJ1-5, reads DSGVTQTPKHLITATGQRVTLRCSPRSGDLSVYWYQQSLDQGLQFLIQYYNGEERAKGNILERFSAQQFPDLHSELNLSSLELGDSALYFCASSAGTAQPQHFGDGTRLSIL.

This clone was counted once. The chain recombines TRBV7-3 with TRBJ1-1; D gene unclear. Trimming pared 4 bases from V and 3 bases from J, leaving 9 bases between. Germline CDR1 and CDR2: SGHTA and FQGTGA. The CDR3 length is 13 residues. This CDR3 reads CASSSDRDTEAFF. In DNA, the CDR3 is TGTGCCAGCAGCTCAGACCGGGACACTGAAGCTTTCTTT.

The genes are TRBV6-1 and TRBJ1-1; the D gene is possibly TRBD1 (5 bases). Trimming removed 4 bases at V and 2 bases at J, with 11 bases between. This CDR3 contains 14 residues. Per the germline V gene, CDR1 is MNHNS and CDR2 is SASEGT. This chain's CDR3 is CASSGRQINTEAFF. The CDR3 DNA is TGTGCCAGCAGTGGACGACAGATAAACACTGAAGCTTTCTTT.

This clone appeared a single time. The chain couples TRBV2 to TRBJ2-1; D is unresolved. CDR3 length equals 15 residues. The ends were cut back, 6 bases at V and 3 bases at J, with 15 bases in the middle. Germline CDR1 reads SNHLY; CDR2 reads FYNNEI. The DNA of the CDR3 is TGTGCCAGCAGCTCTAAGGTCACGGTCTACAATGAGCAGTTCTTC. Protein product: CASSSKVTVYNEQFF.

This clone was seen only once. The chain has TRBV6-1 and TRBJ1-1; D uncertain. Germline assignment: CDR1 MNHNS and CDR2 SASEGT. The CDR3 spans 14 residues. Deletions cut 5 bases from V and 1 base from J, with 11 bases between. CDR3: CASSHLGQNTEAFF. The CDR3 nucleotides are TGTGCCAGCAGTCACCTGGGCCAGAACACTGAAGCTTTCTTT.

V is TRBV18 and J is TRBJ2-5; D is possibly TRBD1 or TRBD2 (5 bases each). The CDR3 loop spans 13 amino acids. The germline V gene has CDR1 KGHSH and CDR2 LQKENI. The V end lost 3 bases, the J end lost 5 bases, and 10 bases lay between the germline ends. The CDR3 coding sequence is TGTGCCAGCTCACCGGTAAGGGACGAGACCCAGTACTTC. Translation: CASSPVRDETQYF.

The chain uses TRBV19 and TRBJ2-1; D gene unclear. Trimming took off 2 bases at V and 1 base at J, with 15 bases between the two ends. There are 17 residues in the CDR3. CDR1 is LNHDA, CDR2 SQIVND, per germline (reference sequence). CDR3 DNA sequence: TGTGCCAGTAGTATAAAAGCAGTTTCCTCTTCCTACAATGAGCAGTTCTTC. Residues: CASSIKAVSSSYNEQFF.

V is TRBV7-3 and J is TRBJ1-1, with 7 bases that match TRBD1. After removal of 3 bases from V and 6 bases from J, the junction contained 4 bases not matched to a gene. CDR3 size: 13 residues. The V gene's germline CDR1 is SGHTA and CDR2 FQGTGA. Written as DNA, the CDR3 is TGTGCCAGCAGCTTCGCGGGACAGCCTGAAGCTTTCTTT. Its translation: CASSFAGQPEAFF.

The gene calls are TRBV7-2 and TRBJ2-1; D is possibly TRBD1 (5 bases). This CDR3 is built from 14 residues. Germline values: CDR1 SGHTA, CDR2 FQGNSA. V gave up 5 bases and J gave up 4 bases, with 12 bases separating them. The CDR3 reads CASSTRTPYNEQFF. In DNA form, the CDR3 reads TGTGCCAGCAGCACCCGGACACCTTACAATGAGCAGTTCTTC.

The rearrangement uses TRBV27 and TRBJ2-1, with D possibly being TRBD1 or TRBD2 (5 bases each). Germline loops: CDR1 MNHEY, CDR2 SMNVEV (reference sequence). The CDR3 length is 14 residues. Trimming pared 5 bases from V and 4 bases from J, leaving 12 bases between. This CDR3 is CASSPGTIYNEQFF. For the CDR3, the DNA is TGTGCCAGCAGTCCTGGGACCATTTACAATGAGCAGTTCTTC.

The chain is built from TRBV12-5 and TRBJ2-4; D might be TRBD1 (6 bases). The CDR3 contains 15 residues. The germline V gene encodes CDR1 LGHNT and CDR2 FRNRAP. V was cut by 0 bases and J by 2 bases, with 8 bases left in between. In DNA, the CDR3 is TGTGCTAGTGGTTTGGTAGGGGGAACCAAAAACATTCAGTACTTC. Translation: CASGLVGGTKNIQYF.

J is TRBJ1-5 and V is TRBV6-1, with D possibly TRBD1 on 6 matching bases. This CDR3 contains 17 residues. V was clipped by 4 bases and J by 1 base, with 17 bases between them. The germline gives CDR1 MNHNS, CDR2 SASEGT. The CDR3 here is CASSGFQGTWSNQPQHF. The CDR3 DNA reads TGTGCCAGCAGTGGATTTCAGGGGACCTGGAGCAATCAGCCCCAGCATTTT.

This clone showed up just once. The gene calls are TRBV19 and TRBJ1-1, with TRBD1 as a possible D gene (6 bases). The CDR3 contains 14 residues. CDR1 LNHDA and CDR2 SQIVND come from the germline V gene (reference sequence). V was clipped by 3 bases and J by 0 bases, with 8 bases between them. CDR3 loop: CASSIDRMNTEAFF. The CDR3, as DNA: TGTGCCAGTAGTATTGACAGGATGAACACTGAAGCTTTCTTT. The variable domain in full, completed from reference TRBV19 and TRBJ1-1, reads DGGITQSPKYLFRKEGQNVTLSCEQNLNHDAMYWYRQDPGQGLRLIYYSQIVNDFQKGDIAEGYSVSREKKESFPLTVTSAQKNPTAFYLCASSIDRMNTEAFFGQGTRLTVV.

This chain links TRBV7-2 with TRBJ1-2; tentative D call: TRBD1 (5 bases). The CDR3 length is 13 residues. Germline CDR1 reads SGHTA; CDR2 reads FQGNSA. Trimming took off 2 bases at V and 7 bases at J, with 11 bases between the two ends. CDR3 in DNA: TGTGCCAGCAGCTTAAGCCATCAGGGTGGCTACACCTTC. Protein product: CASSLSHQGGYTF.

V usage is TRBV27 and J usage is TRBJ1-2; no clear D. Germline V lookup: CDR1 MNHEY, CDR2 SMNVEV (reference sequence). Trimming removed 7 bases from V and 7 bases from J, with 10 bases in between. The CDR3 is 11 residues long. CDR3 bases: TGTGCCAGCATCGTCCTAAGTGGCTACACCTTC. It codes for CASIVLSGYTF.

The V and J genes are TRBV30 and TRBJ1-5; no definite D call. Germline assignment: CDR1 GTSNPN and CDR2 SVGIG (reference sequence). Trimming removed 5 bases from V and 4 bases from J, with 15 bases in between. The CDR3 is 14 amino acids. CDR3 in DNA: TGTGCCTGGGCAGCCGGGCCTCGTAATCAGCCCCAGCATTTT. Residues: CAWAAGPRNQPQHF.

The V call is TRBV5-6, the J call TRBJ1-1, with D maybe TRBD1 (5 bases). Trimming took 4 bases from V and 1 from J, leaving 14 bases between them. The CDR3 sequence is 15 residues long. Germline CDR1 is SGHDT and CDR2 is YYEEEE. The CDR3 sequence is CASSGGVITNTEAFF. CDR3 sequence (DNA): TGTGCCAGCAGCGGAGGGGTAATTACGAACACTGAAGCTTTCTTT. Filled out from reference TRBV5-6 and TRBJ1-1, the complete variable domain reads DAGVTQSPTHLIKTRGQQVTLRCSPKSGHDTVSWYQQALGQGPQFIFQYYEEEERQRGNFPDRFSGHQFPNYSSELNVNALLLGDSALYLCASSGGVITNTEAFFGQGTRLTVV.

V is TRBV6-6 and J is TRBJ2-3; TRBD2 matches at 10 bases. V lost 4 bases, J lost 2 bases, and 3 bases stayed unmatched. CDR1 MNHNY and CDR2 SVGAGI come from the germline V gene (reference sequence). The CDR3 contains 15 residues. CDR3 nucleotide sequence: TGTGCCAGCAGTTCCGGGACTAGCGACACAGATACGCAGTATTTT. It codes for CASSSGTSDTDTQYF.

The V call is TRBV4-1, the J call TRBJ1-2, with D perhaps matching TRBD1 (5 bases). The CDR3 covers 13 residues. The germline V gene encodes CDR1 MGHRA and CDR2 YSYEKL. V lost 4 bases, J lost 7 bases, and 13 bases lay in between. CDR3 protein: CASSPSQTAGYTF. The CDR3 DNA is TGCGCCAGCAGCCCATCGCAGACAGCTGGCTACACCTTC.

This CDR3 reads CASSLTGGRENTEAFF. CDR3 DNA sequence: TGTGCCAGCAGCTTGACAGGGGGAAGAGAGAACACTGAAGCTTTCTTT. The chain employs TRBV11-2 and TRBJ1-1; 9 nucleotides match TRBD1. Germline loops: CDR1 SGHAT, CDR2 FQNNGV. The CDR3 totals 16 residues. V was clipped by 3 bases and J by 1 base; unmatched bases: 6.

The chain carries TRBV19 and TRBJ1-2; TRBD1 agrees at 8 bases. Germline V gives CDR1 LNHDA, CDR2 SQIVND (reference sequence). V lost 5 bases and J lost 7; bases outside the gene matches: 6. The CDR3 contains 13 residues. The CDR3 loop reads CASSPRTGFGYTF. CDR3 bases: TGTGCCAGTAGTCCCCGGACAGGGTTTGGCTACACCTTC.

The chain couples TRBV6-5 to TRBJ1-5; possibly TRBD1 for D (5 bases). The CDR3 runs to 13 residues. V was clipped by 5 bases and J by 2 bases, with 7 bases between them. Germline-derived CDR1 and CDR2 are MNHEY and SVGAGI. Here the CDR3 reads CASSRDGNQPQHF. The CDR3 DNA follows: TGTGCCAGCAGTAGGGACGGCAATCAGCCCCAGCATTTT.

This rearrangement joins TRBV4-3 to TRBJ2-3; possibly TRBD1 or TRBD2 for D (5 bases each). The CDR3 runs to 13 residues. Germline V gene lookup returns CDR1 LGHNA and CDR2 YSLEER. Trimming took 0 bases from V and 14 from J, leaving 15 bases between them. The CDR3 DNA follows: TGCGCCAGCAGCCAAGAGAGGGGAAAGGGTCGGTATTTT. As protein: CASSQERGKGRYF.